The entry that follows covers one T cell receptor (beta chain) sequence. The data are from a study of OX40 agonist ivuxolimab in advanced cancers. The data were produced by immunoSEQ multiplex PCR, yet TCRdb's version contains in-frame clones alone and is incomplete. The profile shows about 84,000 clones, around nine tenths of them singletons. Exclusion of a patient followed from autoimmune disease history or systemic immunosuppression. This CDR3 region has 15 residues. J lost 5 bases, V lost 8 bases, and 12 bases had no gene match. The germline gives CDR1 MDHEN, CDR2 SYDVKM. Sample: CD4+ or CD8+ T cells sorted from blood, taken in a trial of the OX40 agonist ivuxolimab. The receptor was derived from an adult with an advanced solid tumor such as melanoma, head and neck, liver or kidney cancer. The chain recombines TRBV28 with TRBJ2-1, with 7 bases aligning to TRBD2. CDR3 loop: CASWDVGLEDNEQFF. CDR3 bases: TGTGCCAGCTGGGACGTCGGACTAGAGGACAATGAGCAGTTCTTC.